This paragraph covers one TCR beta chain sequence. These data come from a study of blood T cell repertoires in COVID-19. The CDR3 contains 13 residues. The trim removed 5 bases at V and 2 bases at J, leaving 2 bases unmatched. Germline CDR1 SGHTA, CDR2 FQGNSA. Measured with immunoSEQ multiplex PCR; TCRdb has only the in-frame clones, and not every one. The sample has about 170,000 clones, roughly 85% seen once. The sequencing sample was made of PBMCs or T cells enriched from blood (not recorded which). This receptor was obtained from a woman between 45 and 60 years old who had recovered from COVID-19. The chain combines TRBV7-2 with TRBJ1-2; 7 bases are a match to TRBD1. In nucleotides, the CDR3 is TGTGCCAGCAGCGCGACAGGGAACTATGGCTACACCTTC. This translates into CASSATGNYGYTF. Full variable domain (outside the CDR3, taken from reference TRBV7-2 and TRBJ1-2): GAGVSQSPSNKVTEKGKDVELRCDPISGHTALYWYRQSLGQGLEFLIYFQGNSAPDKSGLPSDRFSAERTGGSVSTLTIQRTQQEDSAVYLCASSATGNYGYTFGSGTRLTVV.